This T cell receptor (beta chain) emerged from a study of blood T cell repertoires in COVID-19. In the study overall: Researchers got acute and convalescent COVID-19 samples from the United States, Italy and Spain.

In the source study's methods: Nucleated cell number was recorded as an estimate derived from reference gene primer amplification. TCRdb's table, derived via immunoSEQ multiplex PCR, lists solely in-frame clones and lacks some. For V, J and clone size, that table is used; D and trimming come from the DNA. In the table there are about 180,000 clones, 60% to 80% of which are singletons. Germline CDR1 is LNHDA and CDR2 is SQIVND (reference sequence). After removal of 5 bases from V and 2 bases from J, the junction contained 11 bases not matched to a gene. The CDR3 spans 17 residues. The source is an older woman with acute or convalescent COVID-19. The chain carries TRBV19 and TRBJ1-5, with TRBD1 identical over 8 bases. Sequencing was carried out using peripheral blood. CDR3 sequence reads: CASSSTRTGRGNQPQHF. In DNA form, the CDR3 reads TGTGCCAGTAGTTCAACCCGGACAGGGAGGGGCAATCAGCCCCAGCATTTT.